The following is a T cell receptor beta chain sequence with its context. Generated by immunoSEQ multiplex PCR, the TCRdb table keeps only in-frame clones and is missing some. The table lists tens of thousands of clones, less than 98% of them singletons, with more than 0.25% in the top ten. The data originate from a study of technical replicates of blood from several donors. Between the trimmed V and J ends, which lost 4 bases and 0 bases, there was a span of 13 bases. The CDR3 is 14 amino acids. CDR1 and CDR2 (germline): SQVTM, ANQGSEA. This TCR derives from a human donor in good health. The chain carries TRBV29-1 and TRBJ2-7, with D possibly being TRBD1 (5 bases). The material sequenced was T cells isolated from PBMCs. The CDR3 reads CSVGEGAVSYEQYF. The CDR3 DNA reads TGCAGCGTTGGGGAAGGGGCAGTCTCCTACGAGCAGTACTTC.